A single sample gave rise to the 7 T cell receptor beta chains below, sequenced in a study of blood T cell repertoires in COVID-19. The table came from immunoSEQ multiplex PCR; TCRdb's copy has only in-frame clones and leaves some out. Of around 300,000 clones detected, 89% appear once; the ten largest clones hold about 1.7%. Sequenced sample: PBMCs or T cells enriched from blood (not recorded which). Receptors originate from a woman aged 40 to 50 who had recovered from COVID-19.

Here the CDR3 reads CASSQGQFISSSYNSPLHF. For the CDR3, the DNA is TGTGCCAGCAGTCAGGGACAGTTTATCTCAAGCTCCTATAATTCACCCCTCCACTTT. The V call is TRBV6-6, the J call TRBJ1-6; 7 nucleotides align to TRBD1. The length of the CDR3 is 19 residues. Germline V gene lookup returns CDR1 MNHNY and CDR2 SVGAGI (reference sequence). V was pared by 5 bases and J by 0 bases, with 13 bases of the junction left unmatched.

This sequence joins TRBV18 and TRBJ2-1; 7 nucleotides line up with TRBD1. This CDR3 spans 14 amino acids. Germline assignment: CDR1 KGHSH and CDR2 LQKENI. The V and J ends lost 3 bases and 6 bases, in that order; junction bases with no gene match: 5. The CDR3 coding sequence is TGTGCCAGCTCACCTGGACAGGTTACCAATGAGCAGTTCTTC. Protein sequence: CASSPGQVTNEQFF.

The V and J genes are TRBV4-1 and TRBJ2-5; D gene ambiguous. The V gene's germline CDR1 is MGHRA and CDR2 YSYEKL. Trimming left V 4 bases short and J 5 bases short, with 11 bases between. The CDR3 consists of 13 residues. The CDR3 sequence: CASSLGGLETQYF. CDR3 coding DNA: TGCGCCAGCAGCCTCGGCGGCCTGGAGACCCAGTACTTC.

The rearrangement links TRBV5-6 to TRBJ2-1; D might be TRBD1 (5 bases). Deletions cut 1 base from V and 2 bases from J, with 16 bases between. The CDR3 is 17 amino acids. CDR1 is SGHDT and CDR2 is YYEEEE in the germline V gene. CDR3 loop: CASSLSAGPLAYNEQFF. The CDR3, as DNA: TGTGCCAGCAGCTTGTCCGCAGGGCCCCTTGCCTACAATGAGCAGTTCTTC. The full variable domain, rest sourced from reference TRBV5-6 and TRBJ2-1, is DAGVTQSPTHLIKTRGQQVTLRCSPKSGHDTVSWYQQALGQGPQFIFQYYEEEERQRGNFPDRFSGHQFPNYSSELNVNALLLGDSALYLCASSLSAGPLAYNEQFFGPGTRLTVL.

The gene calls are TRBV7-8 and TRBJ1-3; D remains unclear. Germline V gives CDR1 SGHVS, CDR2 FQNEAQ. This CDR3 has 16 amino acids. Between the trimmed V and J ends, which lost 3 bases and 0 bases, there was a span of 12 bases. The CDR3 here is CASSFRGANSGNTIYF. CDR3 bases: TGTGCCAGCAGCTTCCGGGGAGCAAACTCTGGAAACACCATATATTTT.

The chain uses TRBV14 and TRBJ2-3, with TRBD1 identical over 7 bases. V lost 5 bases and J lost 1; bases outside the gene matches: 0. CDR1 and CDR2 from the germline V gene are SGHDN and FVKESK. CDR3 length: 13 residues. The CDR3 spells CASSGTGTDTQYF. The CDR3 bases are TGTGCCAGCAGCGGGACAGGCACAGATACGCAGTATTTT.

This chain uses TRBV4-1 with TRBJ2-1; TRBD1 is a possible D gene (5 bases). Germline loops: CDR1 MGHRA, CDR2 YSYEKL. This CDR3 region has 16 residues. The germline V and J ends were trimmed by 1 base and 8 bases, with 18 bases remaining between them. CDR3 DNA: TGCGCCAGCAGCCAAGTCGTGGGCAGGGTAGGGGATGAGCAGTTCTTC. This sequence encodes CASSQVVGRVGDEQFF.